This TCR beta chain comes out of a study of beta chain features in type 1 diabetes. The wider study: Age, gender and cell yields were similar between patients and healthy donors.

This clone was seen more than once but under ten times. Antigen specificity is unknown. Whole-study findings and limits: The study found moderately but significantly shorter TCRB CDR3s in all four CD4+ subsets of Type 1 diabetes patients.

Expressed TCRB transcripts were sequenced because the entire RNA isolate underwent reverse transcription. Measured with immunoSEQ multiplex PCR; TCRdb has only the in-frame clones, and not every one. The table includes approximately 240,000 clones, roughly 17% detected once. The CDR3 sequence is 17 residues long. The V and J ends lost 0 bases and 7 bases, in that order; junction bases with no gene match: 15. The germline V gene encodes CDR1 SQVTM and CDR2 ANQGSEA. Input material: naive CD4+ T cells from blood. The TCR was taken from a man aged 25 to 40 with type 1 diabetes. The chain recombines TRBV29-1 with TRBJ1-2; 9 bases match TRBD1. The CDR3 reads CSVEDQTRDRVLFGYTF. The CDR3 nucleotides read TGCAGCGTTGAAGATCAGACTCGGGACAGGGTATTATTTGGCTACACCTTC.